A single sample gave rise to the 17 T cell receptor beta chains below, sequenced in a study of regulatory T cells in long-lasting Graves disease. This sample's time point: persistent/refractory GD, antithyroid drugs over 5 years with positive TRAb. RNA from PBMCs was the source of the TCR library. Sequencing libraries for TCR beta were prepared with iRepertoire HTBI primers and Arm-PCR of CDR3 regions. One entry per CDR3 protein, called by TCRdb with MiXCR from the multiplex PCR reads. There are more than 650,000 distinct CDR3 sequences in the sample; roughly 30% occur only once, and around 42% lies in the top ten. The material was peripheral blood mononuclear cells (PBMCs), obtained when the disease was refractory, from a patient treated with antithyroid drugs. Receptors were obtained from a female donor with Graves disease.

This clonotype has just a few counts. J is TRBJ1-5 and V is TRBV19; maybe TRBD1 (5 bases). CDR3 length equals 15 residues. Germline CDR1 LNHDA, CDR2 SQIVND (reference sequence). The V end lost 7 bases, the J end lost 5 bases, and 18 bases lay between the germline ends. The DNA of the CDR3 is TGTGCCAGTATCCCCTCTCAGGGAAGCTATCAGCCCCAGCATTTT. As protein: CASIPSQGSYQPQHF. Together with reference TRBV19 and TRBJ1-5, the CDR3 gives the full variable domain: DGGITQSPKYLFRKEGQNVTLSCEQNLNHDAMYWYRQDPGQGLRLIYYSQIVNDFQKGDIAEGYSVSREKKESFPLTVTSAQKNPTAFYLCASIPSQGSYQPQHFGDGTRLSIL.

This clonotype has just a few counts. This sequence joins TRBV6-1 and TRBJ2-7, with D perhaps TRBD1 (6 bases). The germline CDR1 and CDR2 sequences are MNHNS and SASEGT. V was pared by 2 bases and J by 3 bases, with 11 bases between. CDR3 length: 14 residues. The CDR3: CASSETHRVYEQYF. CDR3 DNA: TGTGCCAGCAGTGAAACCCACAGGGTCTACGAGCAGTACTTC.

The V call is TRBV15, the J call TRBJ2-1, with D tentatively TRBD1 or TRBD2 (5 bases each). V was clipped by 2 bases and J by 9 bases, with 14 bases between them. The CDR3 consists of 14 residues. Per germline, CDR1 LNHNV and CDR2 YYDKDF (reference sequence). CDR3 bases: TGTGCCACCAGCAGACCCGTCCTCGGGGCTGAGCAGTTCTTC. The encoded protein is CATSRPVLGAEQFF.

The rearrangement links TRBV4-1 to TRBJ1-4; D call uncertain. V shed 3 bases and J shed 7 bases, with 15 bases lying between them. The CDR3 contains 15 residues. Germline CDR1 and CDR2: MGHRA and YSYEKL. CDR3 residues: CASSHGLLEGEKLFF. As DNA, the CDR3 is TGCGCCAGCAGCCATGGACTCTTAGAAGGTGAAAAACTGTTTTTT.

The chain uses TRBV9 and TRBJ1-2; D gene uncertain. The germline CDR1 and CDR2 sequences are SGDLS and YYNGEE. Trimming cost V 2 bases and J 0 bases, with 14 bases left between them. The CDR3 consists of 16 residues. The CDR3 spells CASSVGGFGANYGYTF. DNA for the CDR3: TGTGCCAGCAGCGTGGGCGGGTTTGGAGCTAACTATGGCTACACCTTC.

The chain joins TRBV27 to TRBJ1-2; D remains unclear. Per germline, CDR1 MNHEY and CDR2 SMNVEV (reference sequence). V lost 5 bases, J lost 11 bases, and 15 bases lay in between. The length of the CDR3 is 12 residues. The CDR3 region has the DNA TGTGCCAGCAGTCCCGGGCCCCGCATTTACACCTTC. This translates into CASSPGPRIYTF.

This clonotype was counted many times. The chain has TRBV12-3 or TRBV12-4 and TRBJ2-5, with TRBD2 identical over 13 bases. The CDR3 runs to 21 residues. V lost 2 bases to trimming and J lost 1 base; unmatched junction nucleotides: 16. The CDR3 sequence: CASSLPRGGGLAGVSQETQYF. Here the CDR3 DNA reads TGTGCCAGCAGTTTACCCCGGGGAGGTGGACTAGCGGGAGTCAGCCAAGAGACCCAGTACTTC.

The chain links TRBV30 to TRBJ2-5, with D hard to call. The germline gives CDR1 GTSNPN, CDR2 SVGIG (reference sequence). Trimming shortened V by 4 bases and J by 4 bases, and 10 bases separated the two germline ends. The CDR3 extends over 12 amino acids. This chain's CDR3 is CAWNFVGETQYF. The CDR3 coding sequence is TGTGCCTGGAATTTTGTGGGAGAGACCCAGTACTTC. Using reference TRBV30 and TRBJ2-5 for the parts outside the CDR3, the full variable domain is SQTIHQWPATLVQPVGSPLSLECTVEGTSNPNLYWYRQAAGRGLQLLFYSVGIGQISSEVPQNLSASRPQDRQFILSSKKLLLSDSGFYLCAWNFVGETQYFGPGTRLLVL.

This clonotype has just a few counts. The chain uses TRBV15 and TRBJ1-5; D perhaps matches TRBD1 (5 bases). V gave up 0 bases and J gave up 7 bases, with 13 bases separating them. The CDR3 spans 15 residues. In germline, CDR1 is LNHNV, CDR2 YYDKDF (reference sequence). The CDR3 region is CATSRDGGTWQPQHF. The CDR3 DNA sequence: TGTGCCACCAGCAGAGATGGGGGGACGTGGCAGCCCCAGCATTTT.

V is TRBV11-2 and J is TRBJ1-2; weak D call: TRBD1 (6 bases). The ends were cut back, 2 bases at V and 8 bases at J, with 12 bases in the middle. Per germline, CDR1 SGHAT and CDR2 FQNNGV. The CDR3 loop spans 13 amino acids. The CDR3: CASSLRDKIGYTF. For the CDR3, the DNA is TGTGCCAGCAGCTTACGGGACAAGATCGGCTACACCTTC.

The sample holds a few counts of this clonotype. The rearrangement joins TRBV2 to TRBJ2-7, with D possibly being TRBD1 or TRBD2 (6 bases each). V was cut by 5 bases and J by 5 bases, with 19 bases left in between. CDR3 size: 15 residues. In germline, CDR1 is SNHLY, CDR2 FYNNEI. The CDR3 bases are TGTGCCAGCAGTCCCAGAAGGGGGGCGAAGAACGAGCAGTACTTC. Its protein product is CASSPRRGAKNEQYF.

The CDR3 region has the DNA TGCGCCAGCAGCTTGGTGACCTCCAATGAGCAGTTCTTC. Its protein is CASSLVTSNEQFF. This chain connects TRBV5-1 to TRBJ2-1; D is unclear. CDR1 and CDR2 (germline): SGHRS, YFSETQ. V shed 0 bases and J shed 6 bases, with 7 bases lying between them. The CDR3 spans 13 residues.

The chain uses TRBV3-1 and TRBJ1-6, with unresolved D. CDR3 length: 12 amino acids. V lost 1 base and J lost 8, with 3 bases in between. Germline V lookup: CDR1 LGHDT, CDR2 YNNKEL (reference sequence). This CDR3 is CASSQGHSPLHF. In nucleotides, the CDR3 is TGTGCCAGCAGCCAAGGGCATTCACCCCTCCACTTT.

This sequence joins TRBV10-3 and TRBJ1-1, with a possible D match to TRBD1 (6 bases). Trimming pared 3 bases from V and 3 bases from J, leaving 11 bases between. This CDR3 region has 14 residues. From germline, CDR1 is ENHRY and CDR2 SYGVKD. The CDR3 sequence is CAISESGAYTEAFF. The CDR3 DNA follows: TGTGCCATCAGTGAATCAGGGGCCTACACTGAAGCTTTCTTT.

There are many counts of this clonotype. The rearrangement uses TRBV11-2 and TRBJ1-2, with D perhaps TRBD1 (5 bases). The CDR3 is 16 amino acids. Per the germline V gene, CDR1 is SGHAT and CDR2 is FQNNGV. The V end was cut by 1 base, the J end by 4 bases, with 16 bases between. The CDR3 sequence is CASSLGPGWDAYGYTF. CDR3 DNA: TGTGCCAGCAGCTTAGGTCCAGGATGGGACGCCTATGGCTACACCTTC.

In regard to this clonotype: The junction does not match germline at one end; this may be a read error. The V gene is TRBV5-1, the J gene TRBJ1-2; TRBD1 aligns across 8 bases. CDR3 length equals 15 residues. CDR1 is SGHRS and CDR2 is YFSETQ in the germline V gene. This chain's CDR3 is CAGSYSTGDNYGYTF. The DNA of the CDR3 is TGCGCCGGCAGTTACTCGACAGGGGATAACTATGGCTACACCTTC.

The chain is built from TRBV7-9 and TRBJ1-1; D gene unclear. V lost 0 bases and J lost 4, with 6 bases in between. The CDR3 contains 13 residues. The germline CDR1 and CDR2 sequences are SEHNR and FQNEAQ (reference sequence). The CDR3 sequence: CASSLAAATEAFF. The DNA for the CDR3 is TGTGCCAGCAGCTTAGCCGCGGCCACTGAAGCTTTCTTT.